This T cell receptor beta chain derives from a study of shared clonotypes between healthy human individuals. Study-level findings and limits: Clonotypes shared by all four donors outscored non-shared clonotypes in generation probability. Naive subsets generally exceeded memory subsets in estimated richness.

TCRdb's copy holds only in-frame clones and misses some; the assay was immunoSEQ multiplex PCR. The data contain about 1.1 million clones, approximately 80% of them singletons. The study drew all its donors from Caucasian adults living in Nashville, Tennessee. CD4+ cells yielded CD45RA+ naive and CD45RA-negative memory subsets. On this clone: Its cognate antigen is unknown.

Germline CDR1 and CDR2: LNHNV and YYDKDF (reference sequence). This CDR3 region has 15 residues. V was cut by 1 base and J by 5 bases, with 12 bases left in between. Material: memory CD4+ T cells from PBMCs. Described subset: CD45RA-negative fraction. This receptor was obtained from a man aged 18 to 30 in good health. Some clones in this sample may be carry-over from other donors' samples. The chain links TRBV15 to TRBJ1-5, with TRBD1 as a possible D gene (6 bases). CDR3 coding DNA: TGTGCCACCAGCAGAGGGGACAACCGCTATCAGCCCCAGCATTTT. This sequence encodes CATSRGDNRYQPQHF.